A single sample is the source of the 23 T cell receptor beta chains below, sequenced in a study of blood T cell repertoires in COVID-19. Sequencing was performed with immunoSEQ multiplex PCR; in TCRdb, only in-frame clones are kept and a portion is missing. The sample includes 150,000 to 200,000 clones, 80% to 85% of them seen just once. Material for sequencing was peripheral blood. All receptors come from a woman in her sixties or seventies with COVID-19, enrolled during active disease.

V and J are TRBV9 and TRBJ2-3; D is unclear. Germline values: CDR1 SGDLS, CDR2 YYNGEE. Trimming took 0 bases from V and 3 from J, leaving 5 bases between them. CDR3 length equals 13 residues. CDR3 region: CASSVGVTDTQYF. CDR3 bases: TGTGCCAGCAGCGTAGGAGTAACAGATACGCAGTATTTT.

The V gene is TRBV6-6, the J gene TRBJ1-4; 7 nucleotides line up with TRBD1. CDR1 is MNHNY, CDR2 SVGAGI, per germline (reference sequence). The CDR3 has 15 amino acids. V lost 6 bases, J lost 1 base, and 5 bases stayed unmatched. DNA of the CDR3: TGTGCCAGCAGCATGAACAGGGGAACTAATGAAAAACTGTTTTTT. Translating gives CASSMNRGTNEKLFF.

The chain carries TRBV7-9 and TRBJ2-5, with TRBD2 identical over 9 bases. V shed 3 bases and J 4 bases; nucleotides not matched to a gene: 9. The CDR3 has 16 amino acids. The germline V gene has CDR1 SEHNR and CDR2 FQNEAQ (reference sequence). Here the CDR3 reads CASSLGSGRIRETQYF. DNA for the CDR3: TGTGCCAGCAGCTTGGGTAGCGGGAGAATAAGAGAGACCCAGTACTTC. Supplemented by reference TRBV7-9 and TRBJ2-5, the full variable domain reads DTGVSQNPRHKITKRGQNVTFRCDPISEHNRLYWYRQTLGQGPEFLTYFQNEAQLEKSRLLSDRFSAERPKGSFSTLEIQRTEQGDSAMYLCASSLGSGRIRETQYFGPGTRLLVL.

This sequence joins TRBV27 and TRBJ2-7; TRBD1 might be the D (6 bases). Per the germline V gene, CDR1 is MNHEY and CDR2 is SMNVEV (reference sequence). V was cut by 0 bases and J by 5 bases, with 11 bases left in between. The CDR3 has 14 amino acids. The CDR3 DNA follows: TGTGCCAGCAGTTTATCCCCCAGGGGCAACGAGCAGTACTTC. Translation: CASSLSPRGNEQYF.

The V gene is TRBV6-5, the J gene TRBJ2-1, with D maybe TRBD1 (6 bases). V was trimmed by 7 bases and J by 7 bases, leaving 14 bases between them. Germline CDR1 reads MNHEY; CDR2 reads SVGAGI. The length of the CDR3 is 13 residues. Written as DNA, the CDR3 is TGTGCCAGCATGAGAGCCCAGGGGAATGAGCAGTTCTTC. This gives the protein CASMRAQGNEQFF.

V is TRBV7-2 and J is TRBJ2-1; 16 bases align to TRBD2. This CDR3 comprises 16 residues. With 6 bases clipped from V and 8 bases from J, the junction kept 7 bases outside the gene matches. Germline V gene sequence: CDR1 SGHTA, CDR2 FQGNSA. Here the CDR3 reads CASSLGTSGRADEQFF. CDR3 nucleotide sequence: TGTGCCAGCAGTTTGGGGACTAGCGGGAGGGCGGATGAGCAGTTCTTC.

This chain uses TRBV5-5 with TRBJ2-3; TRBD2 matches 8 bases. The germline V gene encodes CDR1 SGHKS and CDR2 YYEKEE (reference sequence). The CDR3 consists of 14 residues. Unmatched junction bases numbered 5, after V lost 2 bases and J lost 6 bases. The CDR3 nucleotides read TGTGCCAGCAGCTTCTTAGCGGGGATGGATACGCAGTATTTT. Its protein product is CASSFLAGMDTQYF.

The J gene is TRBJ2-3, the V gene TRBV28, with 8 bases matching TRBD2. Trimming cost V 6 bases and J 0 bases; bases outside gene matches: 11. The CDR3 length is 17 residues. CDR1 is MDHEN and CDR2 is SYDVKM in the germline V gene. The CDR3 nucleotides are TGTGCCAGCAGACCTCCCGGACTAGCAGTGAGCACAGATACGCAGTATTTT. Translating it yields CASRPPGLAVSTDTQYF.

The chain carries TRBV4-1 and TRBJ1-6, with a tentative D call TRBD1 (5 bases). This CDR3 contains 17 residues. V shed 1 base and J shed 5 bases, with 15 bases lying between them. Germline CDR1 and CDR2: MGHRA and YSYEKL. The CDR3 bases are TGCGCCAGCAGCCAAGCCTCGGGGGGATTTGATAATTCACCCCTCCACTTT. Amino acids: CASSQASGGFDNSPLHF.

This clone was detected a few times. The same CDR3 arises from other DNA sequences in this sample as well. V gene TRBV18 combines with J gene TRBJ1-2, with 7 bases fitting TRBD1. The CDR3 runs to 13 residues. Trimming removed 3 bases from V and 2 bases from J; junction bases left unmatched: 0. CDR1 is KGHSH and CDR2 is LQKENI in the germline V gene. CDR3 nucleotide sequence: TGTGCCAGCTCACCGGACAGGAACTATGGCTACACCTTC. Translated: CASSPDRNYGYTF.

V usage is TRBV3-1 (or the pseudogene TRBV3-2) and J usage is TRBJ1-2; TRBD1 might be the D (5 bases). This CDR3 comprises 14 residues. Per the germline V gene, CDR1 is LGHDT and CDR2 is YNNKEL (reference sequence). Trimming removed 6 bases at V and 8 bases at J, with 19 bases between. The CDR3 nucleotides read TGTGCCAGCAGACTACAAGCTGCAGGGCTGGGCTACACCTTC. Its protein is CASRLQAAGLGYTF.

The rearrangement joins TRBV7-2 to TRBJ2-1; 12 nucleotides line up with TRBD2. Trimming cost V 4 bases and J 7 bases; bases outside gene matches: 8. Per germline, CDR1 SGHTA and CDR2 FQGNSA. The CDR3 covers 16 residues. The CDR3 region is CASSSMTSGGANEQFF. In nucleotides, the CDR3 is TGTGCCAGCAGCTCGATGACTAGCGGGGGTGCTAATGAGCAGTTCTTC.

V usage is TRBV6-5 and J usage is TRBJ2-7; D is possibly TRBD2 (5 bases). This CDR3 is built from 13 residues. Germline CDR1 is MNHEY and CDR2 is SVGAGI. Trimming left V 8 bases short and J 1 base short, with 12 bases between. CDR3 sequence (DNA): TGTGCCAGCGGGCGGGCGGCATCCTACGAGCAGTACGTC. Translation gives CASGRAASYEQYV.

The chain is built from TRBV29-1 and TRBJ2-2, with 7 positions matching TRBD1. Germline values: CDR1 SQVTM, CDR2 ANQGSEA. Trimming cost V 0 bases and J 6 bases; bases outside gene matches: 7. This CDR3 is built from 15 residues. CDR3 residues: CSVEDPAGGPGELFF. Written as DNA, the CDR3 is TGCAGCGTTGAAGATCCGGCAGGGGGTCCCGGGGAGCTGTTTTTT.

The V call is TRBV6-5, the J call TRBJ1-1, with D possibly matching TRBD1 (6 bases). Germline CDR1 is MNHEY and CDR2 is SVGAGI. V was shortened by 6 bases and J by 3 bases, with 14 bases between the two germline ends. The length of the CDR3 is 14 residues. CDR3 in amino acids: CASSPQGWHTEAFF. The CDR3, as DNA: TGTGCCAGCAGCCCCCAGGGGTGGCACACTGAAGCTTTCTTT.

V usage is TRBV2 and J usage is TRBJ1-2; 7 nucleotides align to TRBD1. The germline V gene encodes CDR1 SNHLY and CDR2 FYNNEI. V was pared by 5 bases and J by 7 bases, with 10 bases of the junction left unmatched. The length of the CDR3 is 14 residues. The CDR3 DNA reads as TGTGCCAGCAGTCTAGGGGGCATTCGGAGTGGCTACACCTTC. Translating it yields CASSLGGIRSGYTF.

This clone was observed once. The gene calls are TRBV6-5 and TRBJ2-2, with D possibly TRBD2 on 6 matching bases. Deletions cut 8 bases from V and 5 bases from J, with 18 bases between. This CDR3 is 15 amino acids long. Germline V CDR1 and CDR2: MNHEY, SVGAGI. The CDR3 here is CASHKGTPSTGELFF. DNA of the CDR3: TGTGCCAGCCATAAGGGGACTCCTTCTACCGGGGAGCTGTTTTTT.

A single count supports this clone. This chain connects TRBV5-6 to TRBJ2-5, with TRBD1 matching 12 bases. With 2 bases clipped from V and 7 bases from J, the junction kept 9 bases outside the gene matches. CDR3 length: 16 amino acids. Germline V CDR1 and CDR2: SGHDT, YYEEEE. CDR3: CASSFGTGGWEGTQYF. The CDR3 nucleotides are TGTGCCAGCAGCTTTGGGACAGGGGGCTGGGAGGGGACCCAGTACTTC.

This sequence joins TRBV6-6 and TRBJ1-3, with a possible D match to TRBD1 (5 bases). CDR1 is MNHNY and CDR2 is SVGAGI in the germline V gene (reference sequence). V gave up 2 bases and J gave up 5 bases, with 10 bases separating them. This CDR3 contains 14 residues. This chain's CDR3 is CASSYRTQRNTIYF. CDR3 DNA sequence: TGTGCCAGCAGTTACAGGACACAGAGAAACACCATATATTTT.

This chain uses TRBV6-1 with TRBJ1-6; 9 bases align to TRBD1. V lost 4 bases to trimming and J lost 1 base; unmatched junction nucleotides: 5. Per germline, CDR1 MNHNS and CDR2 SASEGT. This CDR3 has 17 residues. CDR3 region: CASSAVDRGSYNSPLHF. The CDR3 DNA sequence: TGTGCCAGCAGTGCAGTGGACAGGGGTTCCTATAATTCACCCCTCCACTTT.

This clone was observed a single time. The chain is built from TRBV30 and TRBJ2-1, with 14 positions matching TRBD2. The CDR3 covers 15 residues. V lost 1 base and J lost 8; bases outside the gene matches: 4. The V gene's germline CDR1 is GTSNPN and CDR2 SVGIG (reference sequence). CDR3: CAWSAGTSGSDEQFF. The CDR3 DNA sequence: TGTGCCTGGAGTGCCGGGACTAGCGGGAGTGATGAGCAGTTCTTC.

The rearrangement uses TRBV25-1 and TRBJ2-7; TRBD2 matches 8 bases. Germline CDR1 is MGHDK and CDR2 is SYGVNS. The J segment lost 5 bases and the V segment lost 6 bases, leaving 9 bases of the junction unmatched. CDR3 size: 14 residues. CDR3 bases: TGTGCCAGCAGCCCAGATAGCGGGAAAAACGAGCAGTACTTC. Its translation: CASSPDSGKNEQYF.

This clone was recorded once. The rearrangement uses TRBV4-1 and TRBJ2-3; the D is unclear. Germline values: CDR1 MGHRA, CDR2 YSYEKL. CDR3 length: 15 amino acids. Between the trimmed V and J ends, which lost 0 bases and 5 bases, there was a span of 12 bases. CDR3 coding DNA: TGCGCCAGCAGCCAAGAAAACAGTCAAGGAGATACGCAGTATTTT. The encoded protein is CASSQENSQGDTQYF.